A single sample is the source of the 30 T cell receptor beta chains below, sequenced in a study of T cells in Graves' hyperthyroidism and ophthalmopathy. TCR beta CDR3 region amplification was performed from RNA transcripts. The HTBI primer set served for first-round RT-PCR of the TCR CDR3. TCRdb used MiXCR to reprocess the multiplex PCR reads, holding one entry per CDR3 protein. The sample lists about half a million distinct CDR3 sequences; around a quarter were seen once. Sequenced: blood. The receptors derive from a woman in her thirties with Graves' ophthalmopathy.

Many counts were recorded for this clonotype. The chain carries TRBV12-3 or TRBV12-4 and TRBJ1-3; D remains unclear. The CDR3 is 16 amino acids. V gave up 0 bases and J gave up 2 bases, with 11 bases separating them. CDR3 in amino acids: CASSLALWVAGNTIYF. CDR3 bases: TGTGCCAGCAGTTTAGCGTTGTGGGTCGCTGGAAACACCATATATTTT.

This clonotype was observed many times. This chain links TRBV20-1 with TRBJ2-7; TRBD2 is a possible D gene (6 bases). The CDR3 runs 13 residues. The germline gives CDR1 DFQATT, CDR2 SNEGSKA (reference sequence). The V and J ends lost 6 bases and 4 bases respectively, with 16 bases between them. CDR3 coding DNA: TGCAGTGCGAGGCTGGAGGGGCTATACGAGCAGTACTTC. This encodes CSARLEGLYEQYF.

At least ten counts were recorded for this clonotype. The CDR3 DNA is TGTGCCAGCAGCCAGTTCAGGGGAGTCTATGGCTACACCTTC. This gives the protein CASSQFRGVYGYTF. This chain uses TRBV13 with TRBJ1-2; a possible D gene is TRBD1 (6 bases). The V gene's germline CDR1 is PRHDT and CDR2 FYEKMQ (reference sequence). The CDR3 loop spans 14 amino acids. Trimming took 5 bases from V and 4 from J, leaving 14 bases between them.

In this sample, this clonotype turned up a few times. The V gene is TRBV30, the J gene TRBJ2-7; 8 bases agree with TRBD1. V was clipped by 2 bases and J by 1 base; unmatched bases: 10. The CDR3 is made up of 16 amino acids. CDR1 and CDR2 from the germline V gene are GTSNPN and SVGIG (reference sequence). CDR3 amino acids: CAWSQPWTGLSYEQYF. CDR3 DNA: TGTGCCTGGAGTCAACCCTGGACAGGGCTGTCCTACGAGCAGTACTTC.

This clonotype was observed at least ten times. V is TRBV12-3 or TRBV12-4 and J is TRBJ2-7, with TRBD2 matching 12 bases. Trimming removed 4 bases from V and 2 bases from J; junction bases left unmatched: 9. This CDR3 comprises 17 residues. Here the CDR3 DNA reads TGTGCCAGCAGTTCACCCAAGACTAGCGGGGGTACCTACGAGCAGTACTTC. It translates to CASSSPKTSGGTYEQYF.

This clonotype was seen ten or more times. The chain links TRBV12-3 or TRBV12-4 to TRBJ1-1, with D hard to call. The CDR3 consists of 15 residues. The V end lost 3 bases, the J end lost 0 bases, and 11 bases lay between the germline ends. The CDR3 coding sequence is TGTGCCAGCAGTTTCGGGCAGATTTTGAACACTGAAGCTTTCTTT. Translated: CASSFGQILNTEAFF.

In its sample, this clonotype was seen many times. The genes are TRBV5-6 and TRBJ2-7; D not resolved. Germline values: CDR1 SGHDT, CDR2 YYEEEE. The CDR3 covers 14 residues. The V end lost 4 bases, the J end lost 7 bases, and 18 bases lay between the germline ends. The CDR3 reads CASSRVGRRKEQYF. CDR3 DNA: TGTGCCAGCAGCCGGGTGGGCAGGCGGAAGGAGCAGTACTTC.

This chain connects TRBV2 to TRBJ2-5; TRBD2 matches 8 bases. This CDR3 contains 15 residues. Trimming at V came to 3 bases and at J to 6 bases, leaving 9 bases not matched to a gene. The V gene's germline CDR1 is SNHLY and CDR2 FYNNEI. In DNA form, the CDR3 reads TGTGCCAGCAGTGAGTTAGCGGGGCCCTCGAAGACCCAGTACTTC. Translation gives CASSELAGPSKTQYF.

Ten or more counts support this clonotype. The chain couples TRBV27 to TRBJ1-2, with 7 bases aligning to TRBD1. Losses at the gene ends were 7 bases for V and 5 bases for J; bases not matched to a gene: 13. From germline, CDR1 is MNHEY and CDR2 SMNVEV (reference sequence). This CDR3 is built from 15 residues. The CDR3: CASTSSPGQWYGYTF. The CDR3 nucleotides read TGTGCCAGCACCAGCTCTCCGGGACAGTGGTATGGCTACACCTTC.

This clonotype was counted ten times or more. J is TRBJ2-7 and V is TRBV20-1; D tentatively reads TRBD1 or TRBD2 (5 bases each). CDR1 DFQATT and CDR2 SNEGSKA come from the germline V gene (reference sequence). The V end was cut by 3 bases, the J end by 0 bases, with 15 bases between. The CDR3 runs to 15 residues. Here the CDR3 reads CSASGGAHFSYEQYF. In DNA, the CDR3 is TGCAGTGCTAGTGGGGGAGCGCACTTCTCCTACGAGCAGTACTTC.

This clonotype was observed a few times. A much larger clone differs from this one at a single base, so this may be a read error. The rearrangement uses TRBV6-1 and TRBJ2-5; D gene uncertain. The CDR3 length is 13 residues. V gave up 3 bases and J gave up 0 bases, with 5 bases separating them. Germline CDR1 reads MNHNS; CDR2 reads SASEGT. CDR3 coding DNA: TGTGCCAGCAGTGACACGTACCAAGAGACCCAGTACTTC. Translating it yields CASSDTYQETQYF.

This clonotype was seen a handful of times. The chain links TRBV6-1 to TRBJ2-2; weak D call: TRBD1 (5 bases). Trimming took off 1 base at V and 2 bases at J, with 8 bases between the two ends. CDR3 length: 15 residues. Germline values: CDR1 MNHNS, CDR2 SASEGT. CDR3: CASSEGGTNTGELFF. The CDR3 DNA is TGTGCCAGCAGTGAAGGGGGCACAAACACCGGGGAGCTGTTTTTT.

In this sample, this clonotype turned up many times. V usage is TRBV20-1 and J usage is TRBJ1-2; D is possibly TRBD1 (5 bases). Per the germline V gene, CDR1 is DFQATT and CDR2 is SNEGSKA (reference sequence). This CDR3 is built from 12 residues. DNA of the CDR3: TGCTCTCGGGAGGGGCGAGACTATGGCTACACCTTC. This encodes CSREGRDYGYTF.

A word on this clonotype: Being one base from a much bigger clone, this may be a read error. The V and J genes are TRBV19 and TRBJ2-2, with TRBD2 as a possible D gene (5 bases). The CDR3 contains 15 residues. V lost 10 bases to trimming and J lost 5 bases, with 20 bases between them. The germline CDR1 and CDR2 sequences are LNHDA and SQIVND (reference sequence). Written as DNA, the CDR3 is TGTGCCACCAAGGGAGAGCGAGAACAAACCGGGGAGCTGTTTTTT. It encodes CATKGEREQTGELFF.

This clonotype was seen repeatedly, ten times or more. This chain uses TRBV2 with TRBJ2-7; D is perhaps TRBD1 (6 bases). CDR3 length equals 13 residues. Germline values: CDR1 SNHLY, CDR2 FYNNEI. The ends were cut back, 5 bases at V and 3 bases at J, with 11 bases in the middle. Here the CDR3 DNA reads TGTGCCAGCAGTCGGGGACAACACTACGAGCAGTACTTC. It specifies CASSRGQHYEQYF.

In its sample, this clonotype was seen many times. V and J are TRBV12-3 or TRBV12-4 and TRBJ1-2, with D hard to call. The CDR3 has 11 residues. The ends were cut back, 4 bases at V and 8 bases at J, with 8 bases in the middle. The CDR3 sequence: CASSYEAGYTF. The CDR3 nucleotides are TGTGCCAGCAGTTACGAGGCCGGCTACACCTTC.

This clonotype occurred many times. The CDR3 protein is CATSGTGMETQYF. The CDR3 DNA sequence: TGTGCCACCAGCGGGACAGGGATGGAGACCCAGTACTTC. The rearrangement links TRBV15 to TRBJ2-5, with TRBD1 matching over 9 bases. The CDR3 is made up of 13 amino acids. With 5 bases clipped from V and 5 bases from J, the junction kept 3 bases outside the gene matches. Germline CDR1 reads LNHNV; CDR2 reads YYDKDF (reference sequence).

This clonotype is judged medium-sized. The chain recombines TRBV6-5 with TRBJ2-7, with 8 bases that match TRBD1. The J segment lost 6 bases and the V segment lost 5 bases, leaving 3 bases of the junction unmatched. In germline, CDR1 is MNHEY, CDR2 SVGAGI. This CDR3 has 12 residues. For the CDR3, the DNA is TGTGCCAGCAGTACGACAGGGGCCGAGCAGTACTTC. Translating it yields CASSTTGAEQYF.

The chain couples TRBV6-5 to TRBJ2-7; either TRBD1 or TRBD2 may fit D (7 bases each). This CDR3 has 15 amino acids. V lost 2 bases and J 4 bases, leaving 15 bases between the germline ends. Germline loops: CDR1 MNHEY, CDR2 SVGAGI. The CDR3 nucleotides read TGTGCCAGCAGTTACCAGGGGGGGGCCAGATACGAGCAGTACTTC. Protein sequence: CASSYQGGARYEQYF.

This clonotype has ten or more counts. The chain recombines TRBV10-3 with TRBJ2-7; the D is unclear. V gave up 10 bases and J gave up 0 bases, with 7 bases separating them. The CDR3 has 11 amino acids. Germline V lookup: CDR1 ENHRY, CDR2 SYGVKD. As DNA, the CDR3 is TGTGCCACCCAGAGCTCCTACGAGCAGTACTTC. This translates into CATQSSYEQYF.

The rearrangement joins TRBV18 to TRBJ1-6; TRBD1 aligns across 7 bases. Per the germline V gene, CDR1 is KGHSH and CDR2 is LQKENI. V was clipped by 0 bases and J by 7 bases; unmatched bases: 0. The CDR3 is made up of 14 amino acids. CDR3 region: CASSPPGQNSPLHF. The CDR3 bases are TGTGCCAGCTCACCACCGGGACAGAATTCACCCCTCCACTTT.

This chain uses TRBV25-1 with TRBJ1-1; D is possibly TRBD1 (5 bases). Per the germline V gene, CDR1 is MGHDK and CDR2 is SYGVNS. The CDR3 covers 13 residues. The ends were cut back, 2 bases at V and 4 bases at J, with 8 bases in the middle. The CDR3 DNA follows: TGTGCCAGCAGTGAAGGGGCTATCACTGAAGCTTTCTTT. It encodes CASSEGAITEAFF.

V is TRBV20-1 and J is TRBJ2-5; 7 nucleotides match TRBD1. The CDR3 runs to 12 residues. Germline CDR1 DFQATT, CDR2 SNEGSKA (reference sequence). V gave up 8 bases and J gave up 2 bases; unmatched junction bases: 5. This CDR3 reads CSPRQGQETQYF. CDR3 nucleotide sequence: TGCAGTCCCCGACAGGGACAAGAGACCCAGTACTTC.

This clonotype was counted ten times or more. The rearrangement joins TRBV6-2 or TRBV6-3 to TRBJ2-2; possible D gene TRBD1, 6 bases. V shed 0 bases and J shed 3 bases, with 17 bases lying between them. The CDR3 has 18 amino acids. From germline, CDR1 is MNHEY and CDR2 SVGEGT. CDR3 bases: TGTGCCAGCAGTTACTCTTTTTGGGGGCGGCGGGACACCGGGGAGCTGTTTTTT. It codes for CASSYSFWGRRDTGELFF.

On this clonotype: Lacking the conserved final phenylalanine or tryptophan, this CDR3 likely reflects a read error. The DNA is left out, because the CDR3 cannot be placed on it with certainty; the CDR3 is given as TCRdb lists it. The chain has TRBV15 and TRBJ1-1; the table's D call of TRBD1 was not tested on the DNA. Looked up from germline, CDR1 is LNHNV and CDR2 is YYDKDF (reference sequence). The CDR3 is made up of 14 amino acids, end residues included. The chain's CDR3 is CATSVDRVGTEACL.

This clonotype occurred many times. V gene TRBV29-1 combines with J gene TRBJ2-7; D tentatively fits TRBD1 or TRBD2 (5 bases each). CDR1 is SQVTM and CDR2 is ANQGSEA in the germline V gene. This CDR3 has 13 amino acids. Trimming pared 5 bases from V and 3 bases from J, leaving 14 bases between. The CDR3 sequence is CSVRVGTGYEQYF. DNA for the CDR3: TGCAGCGTTCGGGTAGGGACCGGCTACGAGCAGTACTTC.

This clonotype was picked up a small number of times. CDR3 loop: CATSDSGQPSYEQYF. CDR3 bases: TGTGCCACCAGTGATTCGGGACAGCCATCCTACGAGCAGTACTTC. The chain recombines TRBV24-1 with TRBJ2-7, with TRBD1 matching over 7 bases. This CDR3 comprises 15 residues. V was clipped by 2 bases and J by 1 base; unmatched bases: 4. Germline lookup yields CDR1 KGHDR and CDR2 SFDVKD.

The sample holds many counts of this clonotype. This sequence joins TRBV12-3 or TRBV12-4 and TRBJ2-7; D is tentatively TRBD1 or TRBD2 (5 bases each). The CDR3 has 13 amino acids. V shed 6 bases and J shed 3 bases, with 12 bases lying between them. The CDR3 DNA follows: TGTGCCAGCAGCGACGGGACGGTCTACGAGCAGTACTTC. This codes for CASSDGTVYEQYF.

This clonotype came up a few times. The chain links TRBV18 to TRBJ1-3; D gene uncertain. Per the germline V gene, CDR1 is KGHSH and CDR2 is LQKENI. Trimming left V 1 base short and J 0 bases short, with 13 bases between. CDR3 size: 17 residues. The CDR3 region is CASSPLIATPSGNTIYF. Written as DNA, the CDR3 is TGTGCCAGCTCACCACTAATAGCGACACCCTCTGGAAACACCATATATTTT.

The chain couples TRBV24-1 to TRBJ2-2; a weak D match, TRBD2 (5 bases). This CDR3 is built from 17 residues. The germline CDR1 and CDR2 sequences are KGHDR and SFDVKD. V lost 4 bases and J lost 5, with 19 bases in between. The CDR3 sequence: CATSEGFGVGWTGELFF. The CDR3 nucleotides read TGTGCCACCAGTGAGGGGTTCGGGGTAGGGTGGACCGGGGAGCTGTTTTTT.